The subject of this entry is one TCR beta chain. Its antigen remains undetermined. The input lacks base qualities; no much larger clone sits a single base away. The CDR3 has 15 amino acids, counting the end cysteine and phenylalanine. Only the CDR3 portion is preserved as DNA: 45 bases, with reading frame beginning at the first base. The germline V gene yields SGHAT for CDR1 and FQNNGV for CDR2. V was cut back by 4 bases and J by 3 bases, leaving a gap of 15 bases between them. This record belongs to a study of T cells in Graves' hyperthyroidism and ophthalmopathy (dated by TCRdb to the late 2010s). Context from the whole study: Peripheral blood samples were taken at initial diagnosis, before any treatment was given. To identify distinguishing TCR V-J signatures, a discovery cohort of about 100 patients was used, comprising approximately 40 with Graves' ophthalmopathy and around 57 with stable Graves' hyperthyroidism. Prospective prediction of ophthalmopathy was tested in an independent validation cohort of 18 to 20 hyperthyroidism patients and 17 patients who later progressed to ophthalmopathy. The roughly 100 discovery patients were randomly split 7:3 into training and test sets. In about 6 Graves' hyperthyroidism patients, the study also compared T-cell repertoires from thyroid tissue with T-cell repertoires from blood. After sampling, hyperthyroidism patients received methimazole starting at 30 mg daily, and ophthalmopathy patients received high-dose intravenous methylprednisolone. The paper describes TCR Vbeta CDR3 sequencing of about 140 peripheral blood samples, made up of approximately 40 ophthalmopathy patients, more than 70 hyperthyroidism patients and 17 progressor patients.

Amplification of TCR beta CDR3 regions was carried out from RNA transcripts. A first-round RT-PCR of the TCR CDR3 used the HTBI primer set with the Qiagen OneStep RT-PCR kit. Libraries were constructed in a second round of multiplex PCR, after which size selection and purification were performed. Paired-end sequencing of the libraries was performed with 100 bp reads on an Illumina HiSeq2000. The original methods were these. SOAPnuke was used to process the raw data, with reads discarded if the reads contained adapters or uncalled bases, had a mean Phred below 15, or lacked an exact constant-primer or identifier match. High-quality paired reads were merged with COPE v1.2.5, and unique nucleotide sequences were defined as clonotypes. MiTCR v1.1 was used to align the clonotypes against IMGT TRBV, TRBD and TRBJ reference segments. The analysis included only V-J combinations with a frequency above 0.0001, which together covered about 99% of the repertoires. A TCS score was defined as the ratio between F50 (clonal expansion) and ExV (chaos), using BLOSUM62-based TCRdist between CDR3 peptides within each V-J. Welch's t-statistics and random forest reduced fewer than 600 V-J features to 13, which were used in a naive Bayes classifier (R e1071). TCRdb trimmed the raw reads at Q25, called clones with MiXCR and kept productive beta chains. Each CDR3 protein appears once, grouped with its most common genes and DNA. The V and J calls come from TCRdb's annotation, not from the publication. The table for this sample lists more than 500,000 distinct CDR3 sequences; about a sixth of them were counted only once. Approximately 3.9% of the sample lies in the top ten.

Paper-wide results and their limitations: Ophthalmopathy was separated from stable hyperthyroidism by a 13 V-J signature model, with 85% to 90% sensitivity and approximately 81% specificity obtained in cross-validation and 80%/75% obtained in testing. Most expanded thyroid clonotypes (frequency above 0.001) were also found in blood, which suggests that blood repertoires may mirror thyroid immune responses. No statistical method was used to set the sample size in advance, and investigators knew the group allocation. In validation, the model predicted progression to ophthalmopathy with approximately 69% sensitivity and around 72% specificity, a median of about six months before onset.

Graves' hyperthyroidism was defined as stable when no progression to ophthalmopathy occurred over 18 months of follow-up. The hyperthyroidism patients were between 18 and 65 years old and newly diagnosed, with a disease duration of less than 2 months. The study excluded patients with uncontrolled infections, other autoimmune diseases, pregnancy or lactation. Diagnoses were based on clinical symptoms, serum thyroxine and TRAb, thyroid ultrasound and orbital computed tomography. Ficoll-Paque density gradient centrifugation was used to isolate PBMCs from about 10 ml of fresh peripheral blood. Trizol reagent was used to extract total RNA, and RNA quality was then checked on an Agilent 2100 Bioanalyzer.

The sequenced sample consisted of blood. This clonotype was sampled from a woman between 25 and 40 years old with Graves' hyperthyroidism. The chain was built from TRBV11-2 and TRBJ1-1; TRBD1 is a weak D gene call, 5 bases matching. The encoded CDR3 is CASSYTRAGDTEAFF. The DNA sequence is as follows: TGTGCCAGCAGCTACACTCGGGCGGGGGACACTGAAGCTTTCTTT.